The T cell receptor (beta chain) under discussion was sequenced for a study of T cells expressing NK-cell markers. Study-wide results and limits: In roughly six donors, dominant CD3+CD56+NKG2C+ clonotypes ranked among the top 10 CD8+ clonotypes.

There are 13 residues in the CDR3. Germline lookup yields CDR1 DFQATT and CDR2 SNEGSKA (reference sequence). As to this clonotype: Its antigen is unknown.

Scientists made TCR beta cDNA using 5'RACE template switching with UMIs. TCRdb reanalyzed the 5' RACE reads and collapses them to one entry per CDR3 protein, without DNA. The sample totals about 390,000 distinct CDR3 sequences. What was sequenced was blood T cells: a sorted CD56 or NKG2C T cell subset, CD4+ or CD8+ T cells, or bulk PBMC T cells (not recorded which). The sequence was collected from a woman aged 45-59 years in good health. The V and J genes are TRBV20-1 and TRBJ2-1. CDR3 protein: CSARNGSYNEQFF.